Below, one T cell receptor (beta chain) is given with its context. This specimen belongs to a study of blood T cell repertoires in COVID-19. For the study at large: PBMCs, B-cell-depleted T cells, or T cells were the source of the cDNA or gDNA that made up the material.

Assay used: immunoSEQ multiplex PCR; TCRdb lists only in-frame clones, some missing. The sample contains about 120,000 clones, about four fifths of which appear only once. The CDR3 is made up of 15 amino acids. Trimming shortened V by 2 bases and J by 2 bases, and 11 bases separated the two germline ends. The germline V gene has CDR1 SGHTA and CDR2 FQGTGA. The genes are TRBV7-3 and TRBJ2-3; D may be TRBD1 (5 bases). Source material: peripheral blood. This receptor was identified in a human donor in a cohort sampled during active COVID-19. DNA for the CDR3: TGTGCCAGCAGCTTACAGGGTCACTTCACAGATACGCAGTATTTT. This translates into CASSLQGHFTDTQYF.